Reported below is one T cell receptor beta chain. Trimming removed 7 bases from V and 0 bases from J, with 25 bases in between. CDR1 is SGHVS and CDR2 is FQNEAQ in the germline V gene. The CDR3 runs to 20 residues. Assay used: immunoSEQ multiplex PCR; TCRdb lists only in-frame clones, some missing. The sample shows roughly 380,000 clones, approximately 97% of them seen only once. These data are taken from a study of shared clonotypes between healthy human individuals. The chain carries TRBV7-8 and TRBJ2-6; weak D call: TRBD2 (8 bases). The specimen was memory CD8+ T cells sorted from blood. Subset given: CD45RO+ cells pooled with CCR7-negative TemRA cells. The clonotype was recovered from a man between 25 and 39 years old in good health. CDR3 region: CASTAGRGLIPRSGANVLTF. The DNA of the CDR3 is TGTGCCAGCACCGCCGGGAGGGGGCTCATCCCTCGCTCTGGGGCCAACGTCCTGACTTTC.